This TCR beta chain was obtained from a study of T-cell memory formation after mild COVID-19. There are many counts of this clonotype. Germline V gene data show CDR1 as SGHRS and CDR2 as YFSETQ. The trim removed 4 bases at V and 2 bases at J, leaving 14 bases unmatched. The CDR3 length is 18 residues. TCR alpha and TCR beta cDNA libraries carrying sample barcodes and UMIs came from 5'RACE with constant-segment primers. TCRdb reprocessed the 5' RACE reads via MiXCR and lists one record per CDR3 protein. Here the sample spans hundreds of thousands of distinct CDR3 sequences, roughly 17% being singletons.

The chain has TRBV5-1 and TRBJ1-5, with TRBD1 identical over 8 bases. This clonotype was sampled from an adult woman who had mild COVID-19 (a few samples of this study predate the infection). Cell type and time point are not known. Material for sequencing was PBMCs or a T cell subset sorted from them (not recorded which). This chain's CDR3 is CASSLAPQGTGGNQPQHF. The CDR3 region has the DNA TGCGCCAGCAGCCTCGCCCCACAGGGGACAGGTGGCAATCAGCCCCAGCATTTT.